This section outlines one T cell receptor beta chain sequence together with its context. Memory CD4+ cells were defined as CD4+CD45RO+CD25-. After constant-region reverse-primer amplification, full-length variable regions underwent semi-nested PCR with Nested Universal Primer A. MiXCR was run by TCRdb on the 5' RACE reads, yielding one entry per CDR3 protein. This table has around 50,000 distinct CDR3 sequences, 25% to 35% appearing once. The germline V gene encodes CDR1 MDHEN and CDR2 SYDVKM. Trimming removed 5 bases at V and 5 bases at J, with 14 bases between. This CDR3 region has 14 residues. This TCR derives from a female donor with breast cancer. This chain joins TRBV28 and TRBJ2-3, with TRBD1 as a possible D gene (5 bases). The sample consisted of tumor-infiltrating memory CD4+ T cells sorted from the breast tumor. As for subset: memory CD4+ T cells, CD4+CD45RO+CD25-. Here the CDR3 reads CASSDRRQKDTQYF. CDR3 DNA sequence: TGTGCCAGCAGTGATCGCAGACAGAAAGATACGCAGTATTTT.